This TCR beta chain was captured by sequencing in a study of human T cells and chemical hapten exposure. Study findings and constraints: Those TCRs sitting above 1 in 1000 frequency stayed the same with DPC sensitization. Expanded TCRs grouped into significantly more large CDR3 similarity clusters than controls produced.

The time point here: patch test 3, about 24 weeks after DPC sensitization. Specified treatment: therapeutic diphenylcyclopropenone sensitization with weekly scalp DPC. Alopecia patients between 18 and 70 years old and suitable for DPC were used as donors. Germline V CDR1 and CDR2: SNHLY, FYNNEI. The V and J ends lost 2 bases and 4 bases respectively, with 12 bases between them. There are 14 residues in the CDR3. Details on this clonotype: The antigen remains unidentified.

TCRdb independently ran MiXCR on the RACE reads; one entry per CDR3 protein. The sample consists of about 82,000 distinct CDR3 sequences, around 13% of them appearing once. This sample comprised whole blood, obtained in connection with sensitization to the hapten diphenylcyclopropenone (DPC). The clonotype was recovered from a woman between 45 and 65 years old with alopecia areata. Some clones in this sample may be carry-over from other donors' samples. The chain has TRBV2 and TRBJ2-7; maybe TRBD2 (6 bases). The CDR3 region is CASSELGGRYEQYF. CDR3 sequence (DNA): TGTGCCAGCAGTGAACTAGGAGGGCGGTACGAGCAGTACTTC. Supplemented by reference TRBV2 and TRBJ2-7, the full variable domain reads EPEVTQTPSHQVTQMGQEVILRCVPISNHLYFYWYRQILGQKVEFLVSFYNNEISEKSEIFDDQFSVERPDGSNFTLKIRSTKLEDSAMYFCASSELGGRYEQYFGPGTRLTVT.